This T cell receptor (beta chain) was recovered during a study of blood T cell repertoires in COVID-19. For the study at large: Specimens from acute and convalescent COVID-19 originated in the United States, Italy and Spain. Sources were T cells, B-cell-depleted T cells, or PBMCs; the material itself was cDNA or gDNA.

This clone has a handful of counts. Original analysis: Quantification of nucleated cells was approximated via reference gene primer amplification. Profiled with immunoSEQ multiplex PCR; TCRdb holds only in-frame clones, not every one. V and J calls and clone size are those listed in that table; D and trimming were worked out from the DNA. The table shows about 140,000 clones, with more than 75% occurring only once. Germline V gene data show CDR1 as MNHEY and CDR2 as SVGAGI. V was cut by 3 bases and J by 0 bases, with 11 bases left in between. CDR3 length: 15 residues. The chain has TRBV6-5 and TRBJ1-1; D is unclear. This clonotype was sampled from a woman aged 40 to 50 with acute or convalescent COVID-19. Sequencing was carried out using peripheral blood. In nucleotides, the CDR3 is TGTGCCAGCAGTTATGGCGCAGCGATGAACACTGAAGCTTTCTTT. As protein: CASSYGAAMNTEAFF.